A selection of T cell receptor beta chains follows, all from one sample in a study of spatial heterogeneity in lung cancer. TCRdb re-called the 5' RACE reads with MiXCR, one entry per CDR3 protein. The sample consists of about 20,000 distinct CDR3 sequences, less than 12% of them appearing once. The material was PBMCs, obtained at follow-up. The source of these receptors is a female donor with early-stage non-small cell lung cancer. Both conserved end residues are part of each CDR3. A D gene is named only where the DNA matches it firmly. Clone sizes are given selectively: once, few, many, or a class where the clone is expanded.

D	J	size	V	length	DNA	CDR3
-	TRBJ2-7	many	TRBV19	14	TGTGCCAGTAGTATCCTTCGGGATTCCTACGAGCAGTACTTC	CASSILRDSYEQYF
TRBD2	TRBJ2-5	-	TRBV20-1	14	TGCAGTGCTCCTAGCGGGGGGGCGGGAGAGACCCAGTACTTC	CSAPSGGAGETQYF
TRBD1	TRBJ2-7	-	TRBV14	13	TGTGCCAGCAGTTTTATCGGGACAGGGTATTTGTACTTC	CASSFIGTGYLYF
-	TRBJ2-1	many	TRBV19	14	TGTGCCAGTAGTGCAAGATCGTCCCGGAATGAGCAGTTCTTC	CASSARSSRNEQFF
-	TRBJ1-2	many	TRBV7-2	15	TGTGCCAGCTCCTTTGAGGGGCAGTGGAACTATGGCTACACCTTC	CASSFEGQWNYGYTF
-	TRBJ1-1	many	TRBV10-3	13	TGTGCCATCGCAACAGGGTTGGACACTGAAGCTTTCTTT	CAIATGLDTEAFF
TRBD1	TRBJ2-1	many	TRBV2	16	TGTGCCAGCAAAAGTACGTTAGGACAGGGGAGGAATGAGCAGTTCTTC	CASKSTLGQGRNEQFF
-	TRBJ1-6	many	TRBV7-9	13	TGTGCCAGCAGCTTCGAGGGGGAATCACCCCTCCACTTT	CASSFEGESPLHF
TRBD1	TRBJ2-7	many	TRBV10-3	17	TGTGCCATCAGTGACGTAGTCGGGACAGGGTTCCCCTACGAGCAGTACTTC	CAISDVVGTGFPYEQYF
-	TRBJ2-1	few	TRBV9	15	TGTGCCAGCAGCGGCGGGACTCCCAGGGGGGGTGAGCAGTTCTTC	CASSGGTPRGGEQFF
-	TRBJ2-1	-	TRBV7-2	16	TGTGCCAGCAGCTTAGCCTCCGGGGGATCTCGCAATGAGCAGTTCTTC	CASSLASGGSRNEQFF
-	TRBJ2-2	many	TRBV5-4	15	TGTGCCAGCAGCTTGGAAAGAGGGGCCTCCGGGGAGCTGTTTTTT	CASSLERGASGELFF
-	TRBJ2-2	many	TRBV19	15	TGTGCCAGTAGTGCCGGCCTGACGAGGACCGGGGAGCTGTTTTTT	CASSAGLTRTGELFF
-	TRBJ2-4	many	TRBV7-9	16	TGTGCCAGCAGCCAAACGGGCAGCCGAGCCAAAAACATTCAGTACTTC	CASSQTGSRAKNIQYF
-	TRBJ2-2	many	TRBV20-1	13	TGCAGTGCTAGTAACCGGATGGACGGGGAGCTGTTTTTT	CSASNRMDGELFF
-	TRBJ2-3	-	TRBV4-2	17	TGTGCCAGCAGCCAAGATACGTTCCGCGGAGGGTCTGATACGCAGTATTTT	CASSQDTFRGGSDTQYF
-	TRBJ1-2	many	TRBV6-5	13	TGTGCCAGCAGTTTATCCCTGAACTATGGCTACACCTTC	CASSLSLNYGYTF
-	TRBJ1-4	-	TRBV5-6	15	TGTGCCAGCAGCTCCGGCGGGGCCGGGAACGAAAAACTGTTTTTT	CASSSGGAGNEKLFF
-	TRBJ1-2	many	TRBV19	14	TGTGCCAGTAGTACCCCAGTGATGGGCGGGGGCTACACCTTC	CASSTPVMGGGYTF
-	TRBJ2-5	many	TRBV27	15	TGTGCCAGCAGTTTATGGGGCGGGCAGCAAGAGACCCAGTACTTC	CASSLWGGQQETQYF
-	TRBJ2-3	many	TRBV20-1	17	TGCAGTGCTAGAGTGTTATGGGGACCCGACCACACAGATACGCAGTATTTT	CSARVLWGPDHTDTQYF
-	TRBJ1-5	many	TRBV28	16	TGTGCCAGCAGTCCCGATTTAACCGGCAGCAATCAGCCCCAGCATTTT	CASSPDLTGSNQPQHF